The rows below give T cell receptor beta chains drawn from one sample of a study of cytomegalovirus exposure and HLA in healthy donors. Data came from immunoSEQ multiplex PCR; TCRdb stores just in-frame clones and leaves some out. Found here are about 200,000 clones, 65% to 90% of them singletons; the top ten hold 1.1% to 1.5%. Input material: PBMCs. The receptors derive from a girl under 18 in good health and CMV-seronegative. Both conserved end residues are part of each CDR3. Each record gives: J gene, clone size, D gene, V gene, CDR3 protein, CDR3 DNA. A D gene is named only where the DNA matches it firmly. Rows may omit the clone size; those that give it use once, few, many or a size class.

>TRBJ1-3|.|.|TRBV9
CASSVASPGNTIYF
TGTGCCAGCAGCGTGGCATCACCTGGAAACACCATATATTTT
>TRBJ1-1|.|.|TRBV6-1
CASSGEDTEAFF
TGTGCCAGCAGCGGGGAGGACACTGAAGCTTTCTTT
>TRBJ2-5|.|TRBD2|TRBV30
CAWTGLAGGQETQYF
TGTGCCTGGACGGGACTAGCGGGGGGTCAAGAGACCCAGTACTTC
>TRBJ1-2|.|.|TRBV6-5
CASSATVFGGYTF
TGTGCCAGCAGCGCGACAGTTTTCGGTGGCTACACCTTC
>TRBJ2-3|once|.|TRBV5-6
CASSRVGVGTDTQYF
TGTGCCAGCAGCCGCGTCGGGGTTGGCACAGATACGCAGTATTTT
>TRBJ2-1|.|.|TRBV4-3
CASSQDSPPSNEQFF
TGCGCCAGCAGCCAAGATTCCCCACCTAGTAATGAGCAGTTCTTC
>TRBJ1-3|.|.|TRBV6-5
CASSYITGSGNTIYF
TGTGCCAGCAGTTACATTACAGGCTCTGGAAACACCATATATTTT
>TRBJ2-2|few|.|TRBV27
CASSFLNTGELFF
TGTGCCAGCAGTTTCCTGAACACCGGGGAGCTGTTTTTT
>TRBJ1-2|.|TRBD1|TRBV6-5
CASSTGTGYYGYTF
TGTGCCAGCAGTACGGGGACAGGGTACTATGGCTACACCTTC
>TRBJ2-3|.|TRBD1|TRBV4-3
CASSHPGTGADTQYF
TGCGCCAGCAGCCACCCCGGGACAGGGGCAGATACGCAGTATTTT
>TRBJ1-5|.|TRBD1|TRBV28
CASSLLTRTGGEGNQPQHF
TGTGCCAGCAGTTTACTTACGCGGACAGGGGGCGAAGGCAATCAGCCCCAGCATTTT
>TRBJ1-3|.|.|TRBV7-9
CASSLSNVGSGNTIYF
TGTGCCAGCAGCTTATCTAACGTCGGCTCTGGAAACACCATATATTTT
>TRBJ1-1|.|.|TRBV5-6
CASSPGQPNTEAFF
TGTGCCAGCAGCCCCGGACAGCCGAACACTGAAGCTTTCTTT
>TRBJ2-3|.|.|TRBV5-1
CASSGITGFRPDTQYF
TGCGCCAGCAGCGGCATTACAGGGTTCCGTCCAGATACGCAGTATTTT
>TRBJ1-4|.|.|TRBV7-9
CASSRTHNEKLFF
TGTGCCAGCAGCCGGACACATAATGAAAAACTGTTTTTT
>TRBJ1-1|.|.|TRBV7-9
CASSPGGRTEAFF
TGTGCCAGCAGCCCGGGGGGTCGTACTGAAGCTTTCTTT
>TRBJ1-3|.|.|TRBV30
CAWSWPFSGNTIYF
TGTGCCTGGAGCTGGCCATTCTCTGGAAACACCATATATTTT
>TRBJ2-1|.|.|TRBV29-1
CSVRGGTVYNEQFF
TGCAGCGTGAGAGGGGGGACAGTGTACAATGAGCAGTTCTTC
>TRBJ1-6|.|.|TRBV9
CASSVDVRQSPLHF
TGTGCCAGCAGCGTAGATGTGAGGCAGTCACCCCTCCACTTT
>TRBJ1-2|.|.|TRBV7-2
CASTRGPPNYGYTF
TGTGCCAGCACCCGTGGCCCCCCGAATTATGGCTACACCTTC
>TRBJ2-5|.|.|TRBV5-1
CASSPTGGKETQYF
TGCGCCAGCAGCCCGACTGGAGGGAAAGAGACCCAGTACTTC
>TRBJ1-3|.|.|TRBV7-2
CASSFPREGSGKNTIYF
TGTGCCAGCAGCTTCCCCCGGGAGGGGAGTGGTAAAAACACCATATATTTT
>TRBJ2-7|.|.|TRBV25-1
CASTNTFTYEQYF
TGTGCCAGCACGAACACGTTCACCTACGAGCAGTACTTC
>TRBJ1-2|.|.|TRBV19
CASRTPGARNFDRYGYTF
TGTGCCAGTAGGACCCCAGGGGCGCGTAATTTTGACCGCTATGGCTACACCTTC
>TRBJ2-2|.|.|TRBV19
CASSILDTYGELFF
TGTGCCAGTAGTATACTCGACACCTACGGGGAGCTGTTTTTT
>TRBJ1-1|few|TRBD1|TRBV6-6
CASIQTGGVTEAFF
TGTGCCAGCATCCAGACAGGGGGCGTGACTGAAGCTTTCTTT
>TRBJ1-4|few|.|TRBV11-2
CASSDLGGGGAKEKLFF
TGTGCCAGCAGCGATCTGGGGGGGGGAGGGGCCAAGGAAAAACTGTTTTTT
>TRBJ2-1|few|.|TRBV7-8
CASSLYQDYQQFF
TGTGCCAGCAGCTTATATCAGGACTACCAGCAGTTCTTC
>TRBJ2-7|few|.|TRBV5-1
CASSTRTVPYEQYF
TGCGCCAGCAGCACCAGGACAGTACCCTACGAGCAGTACTTC
>TRBJ1-1|.|.|TRBV5-6
CASSLGLGGARLNTEAFF
TGTGCCAGCAGCTTGGGATTGGGAGGGGCCCGTTTGAACACTGAAGCTTTCTTT
>TRBJ1-4|few|.|TRBV5-1
CASSPGGVSEKLFF
TGCGCCAGCAGCCCGGGGGGAGTTAGTGAAAAACTGTTTTTT
>TRBJ2-1|.|TRBD1|TRBV5-4
CASRLRQGPGDEQFF
TGTGCCAGCAGGTTAAGACAGGGGCCTGGGGATGAGCAGTTCTTC
>TRBJ2-7|.|TRBD2|TRBV5-4
CASSLGLAVPYEQYF
TGTGCCAGCAGCTTGGGACTAGCGGTGCCCTACGAGCAGTACTTC
>TRBJ1-5|.|TRBD1|TRBV7-9
CASSLGTEGFSNQPQHF
TGTGCCAGCAGCCTAGGGACAGAGGGGTTTAGCAATCAGCCCCAGCATTTT
>TRBJ1-4|.|.|TRBV5-1
CASSLGRVTNEKLFF
TGCGCCAGCAGCCTCGGCAGGGTAACTAATGAAAAACTGTTTTTT
>TRBJ1-6|.|TRBD1|TRBV2
CASDNRGSLYNSPLHF
TGTGCCAGCGACAACAGGGGATCTCTCTATAATTCACCCCTCCACTTT
>TRBJ2-7|.|.|TRBV5-1
CASSDPRVQAHEQYF
TGCGCCAGCAGCGACCCCCGGGTCCAAGCCCACGAGCAGTACTTC
>TRBJ2-3|.|TRBD2|TRBV18
CASSQGLAPDTQYF
TGTGCCAGCTCACAAGGACTAGCCCCAGATACGCAGTATTTT
>TRBJ2-1|.|TRBD1|TRBV6-5
CASSYSIGGGQFF
TGTGCCAGCAGTTACTCGATAGGGGGCGGCCAGTTCTTC
>TRBJ1-4|.|.|TRBV5-4
CASSASPSSGFNEKLFF
TGTGCCAGCAGCGCTTCCCCCTCTTCAGGGTTTAATGAAAAACTGTTTTTT